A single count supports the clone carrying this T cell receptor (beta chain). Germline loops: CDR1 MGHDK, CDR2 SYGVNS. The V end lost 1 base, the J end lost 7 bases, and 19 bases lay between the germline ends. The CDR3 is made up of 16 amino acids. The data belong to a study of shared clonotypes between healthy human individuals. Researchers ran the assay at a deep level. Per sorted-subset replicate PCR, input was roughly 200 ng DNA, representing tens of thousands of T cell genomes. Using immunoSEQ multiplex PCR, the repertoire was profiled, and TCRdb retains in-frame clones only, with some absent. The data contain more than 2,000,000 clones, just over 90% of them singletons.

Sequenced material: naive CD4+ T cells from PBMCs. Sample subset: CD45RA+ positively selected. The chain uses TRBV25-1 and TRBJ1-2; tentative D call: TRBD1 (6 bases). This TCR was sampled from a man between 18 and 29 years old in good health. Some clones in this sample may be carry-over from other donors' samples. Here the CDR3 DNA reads TGTGCCAGCAGTGAATTAGGGAGGGGGTCTACGGGTGGCTACACCTTC. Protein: CASSELGRGSTGGYTF.